What follows are 4 T cell receptor beta chains derived from one specimen sequenced in a study of CD8+ T cells in alopecia areata. RNA, once extracted, was reverse transcribed into cDNA for use as the sequencing template. Produced via immunoSEQ multiplex PCR; TCRdb's table is partial and in-frame only. The sample has roughly 15,000 clones; roughly 60% are singletons. Those with alopecia areata gave lesional scalp punch biopsies and peripheral blood. The material sequenced was skin. The receptors stem from a human donor with alopecia areata.

The V gene is TRBV5-1, the J gene TRBJ2-3, with D possibly being TRBD1 (5 bases). The length of the CDR3 is 14 residues. Trimming left V 0 bases short and J 2 bases short, with 7 bases between. From germline, CDR1 is SGHRS and CDR2 YFSETQ. DNA for the CDR3: TGCGCCAGCAGCTTGGGACAGCACACAGATACGCAGTATTTT. It translates to CASSLGQHTDTQYF.

CDR3 coding DNA: TGTGCCAGCAGCCCACCGGGGCGACAGGGAAACATTCAGTACTTC. It encodes CASSPPGRQGNIQYF. The chain combines TRBV13 with TRBJ2-4; TRBD1 matches 7 bases. Trimming removed 5 bases from V and 6 bases from J; junction bases left unmatched: 10. CDR3 size: 15 residues. In germline, CDR1 is PRHDT, CDR2 FYEKMQ (reference sequence).

This clone was observed a handful of times. The chain joins TRBV4-1 to TRBJ2-2; the D gene could be TRBD1 or TRBD2 (5 bases each). The CDR3 sequence is 17 residues long. Between the trimmed V and J ends, which lost 2 bases and 4 bases, there was a span of 17 bases. Germline lookup yields CDR1 MGHRA and CDR2 YSYEKL. In DNA form, the CDR3 reads TGCGCCAGCAGCCAACGGGACCTCATTTCCCCCACCGGGGAGCTGTTTTTT. It yields the protein CASSQRDLISPTGELFF.

The chain uses TRBV28 and TRBJ2-7; TRBD2 agrees at 14 bases. The CDR3 is made up of 20 amino acids. The germline V gene encodes CDR1 MDHEN and CDR2 SYDVKM. J lost 0 bases, V lost 7 bases, and 17 bases had no gene match. In DNA, the CDR3 is TGTGCCAGCACGAATGACCCTGGACTAGCGGGAGGACCCAGCTCCTACGAGCAGTACTTC. Protein product: CASTNDPGLAGGPSSYEQYF. The full variable domain, in which reference TRBV28 and TRBJ2-7 provide the parts outside the CDR3, is DVKVTQSSRYLVKRTGEKVFLECVQDMDHENMFWYRQDPGLGLRLIYFSYDVKMKEKGDIPEGYSVSREKKERFSLILESASTNQTSMYLCASTNDPGLAGGPSSYEQYFGPGTRLTVT.